This is a list of T cell receptor beta chains from one sample in a study of regulatory T cells in long-lasting Graves disease. TCRdb called the multiplex PCR reads again in MiXCR, with one record for every CDR3 protein. Of roughly 260,000 distinct CDR3 sequences in the sample, 18% were seen once. Another study also made use of these data, one on T cells in Graves' hyperthyroidism and ophthalmopathy.

Source: peripheral blood mononuclear cells (PBMCs), taken at new diagnosis, from a patient treated with antithyroid drugs. These receptors all come from a woman aged 25 to 39 with Graves disease. Each CDR3 is given with its conserved first and last residue. D genes are given only for firm matches. Rows give clone size only sometimes, using once, few, many, or a class for an expanded clone.

>TRBD2|many|TRBJ2-3|TRBV5-1
TGCGCCAGCAGCTTGGGTAGCGGGGGTGGAGATACGCAGTATTTT
CASSLGSGGGDTQYF
>TRBD2|many|TRBJ2-3|TRBV20-1
TGCAGTGCTAGAGCTCCTAGCGGGGGGGCTCCAGATACGCAGTATTTT
CSARAPSGGAPDTQYF
>.|many|TRBJ1-1|TRBV4-2
TGTGCCAGCAGCCAAGAATGGAACACTGAAGCTTTCTTT
CASSQEWNTEAFF
>.|many|TRBJ1-4|TRBV5-1
TGCGCCAGCAGCTTGGTCTATTCGGGTGAAAAACTGTTTTTT
CASSLVYSGEKLFF
>TRBD1|many|TRBJ1-2|TRBV6-9
TGTGCCAGCAGTTATGGCGGACAGGGGGCTGGCTACACCTTC
CASSYGGQGAGYTF
>.|many|TRBJ2-5|TRBV29-1
TGCAGCGCCCCGATCGGCGGAACCACTCAAGAGACCCAGTACTTC
CSAPIGGTTQETQYF
>.|few|TRBJ2-5|TRBV4-1
TGCGCCAGCAGCCAAGATTACCAAACTAGCCGGCAAGAGACCCAGTACTTC
CASSQDYQTSRQETQYF
>TRBD1|.|TRBJ1-3|TRBV19
TGTGCCAGTACCACCAGACAGGGCAGTGGAAACACCATATATTTT
CASTTRQGSGNTIYF
>.|many|TRBJ1-1|TRBV7-9
TGTGCCAGCAGCTTAGACATGACTGAAGCTTTCTTT
CASSLDMTEAFF
>.|many|TRBJ1-4|TRBV7-9
TGTGCCAGCAGCCCTTGGGGTGGCTTCGCAACTAATGAAAAACTGTTTTTT
CASSPWGGFATNEKLFF
>TRBD1|many|TRBJ2-1|TRBV20-1
TGCAGTGCTAGAGGACAGGGGACGAGCTCCTACAATGAGCAGTTCTTC
CSARGQGTSSYNEQFF
>TRBD1|many|TRBJ1-2|TRBV6-1
TGTGCCAGCAGGTCGGGACAGATCTATGGCTACACCTTC
CASRSGQIYGYTF
>.|many|TRBJ1-2|TRBV28
TGTGCCAGCAGCACCGGGGCCAAGGGGGATGGCTACACCTTC
CASSTGAKGDGYTF
>TRBD2|many|TRBJ2-3|TRBV5-1
TGCGCCAGCAGCTTGGGACTAGCGGGCACGGGTATGGATACGCAGTATTTT
CASSLGLAGTGMDTQYF
>.|once|TRBJ2-5|TRBV19
TGTGCCAGTAGTATAGGGGTGTGGGAGACCCAGTACTTC
CASSIGVWETQYF
>TRBD2|many|TRBJ2-1|TRBV5-6
TGTGCCAGCAGCTTGATTGGACGGGGGGGCTCCCGATACAATGAGCAGTTCTTC
CASSLIGRGGSRYNEQFF
>.|many|TRBJ2-1|TRBV2
TGTGCCAGCAGTCCGAGGCCAGGGGAGAATGAGCAGTTCTTC
CASSPRPGENEQFF
>TRBD1|many|TRBJ2-1|TRBV7-8
TGTGCCAGCAGTTTTCGTTTATACGGGACAGGGAACAACAATGAGCAGTTCTTC
CASSFRLYGTGNNNEQFF
>.|many|TRBJ2-3|TRBV6-9
TGTGCCAGCAGTTACCCCAGACAAGGGAGATGGGCGCAGTATTTT
CASSYPRQGRWAQYF
>.|many|TRBJ1-2|TRBV7-2
TGTGCCAGCGGGCAGATTGGCTACACCTTC
CASGQIGYTF
>.|many|TRBJ1-1|TRBV3-1
TGTGCCAGCAGCCAAGCAGGGTCGAACACTGAAGCTTTCTTT
CASSQAGSNTEAFF
>.|many|TRBJ2-7|TRBV12-3/TRBV12-4
TGTGCCAGCAGTTTCCAGGAGGGGGGGGAGCAGTACTTC
CASSFQEGGEQYF
>.|many|TRBJ1-5|TRBV5-1
TGCGCCAGCAGCTTGGGGACGGAGACGTATAGCAATCAGCCCCAGCATTTT
CASSLGTETYSNQPQHF
>TRBD1|many|TRBJ1-2|TRBV3-1
TGTGCCAGCAGCCAGGTAGGGACAGCCGTCGATGTCTATGGCTACACCTTC
CASSQVGTAVDVYGYTF
>.|.|TRBJ1-1|TRBV19
TGTGCCAGCACCACGCGGCTGAACACTGAAGCTTTCTTT
CASTTRLNTEAFF
>.|many|TRBJ1-2|TRBV25-1
TGTGCCAGCAGTGAATATGCGAGACAAGGCTACACCTTC
CASSEYARQGYTF
>TRBD1|few|TRBJ1-2|TRBV4-2
TGTGCCAGCAGCCCCTATCAGGGGGCAGATTATGGCTACACCTTC
CASSPYQGADYGYTF